The present entry profiles one T cell receptor (beta chain) with its context. Its antigen is currently unknown. The germline gives CDR1 LGHNA, CDR2 YNFKEQ. The CDR3 spans 20 residues. V gave up 0 bases and J gave up 5 bases; unmatched junction bases: 16. Assay used: immunoSEQ multiplex PCR; TCRdb lists only in-frame clones, some missing. In the table there are 110,000 to 150,000 clones, 88% of which are singletons. The sample is drawn from a study of T cell responses to AZD1222 COVID-19 vaccine. Study-level points and caveats: In a largely white British group with more females than males, clonal diversity was possibly underestimated. The span of vaccine-associated CD4 TCRs extended across spike, with dominance at 160-218 and 743-854. Baseline serostatus was positive in only a handful of AZD1222 recipients. Targets within unmutated variant regions were reportedly found for nearly half of spike-specific TCRs.

This specimen was peripheral blood, taken on day 0 of AZD1222 vaccination. This receptor was taken from an adult in good health. This rearrangement joins TRBV4-2 to TRBJ2-2; 9 nucleotides line up with TRBD2. This CDR3 reads CASSQERSSGIPLGTGELFF. The CDR3 coding sequence is TGTGCCAGCAGCCAAGAAAGGTCTAGCGGGATTCCTCTGGGTACCGGGGAGCTGTTTTTT.